The T cell receptor beta chain under discussion was sequenced for a study of blood T cell repertoires in COVID-19. V was pared by 3 bases and J by 1 base, with 4 bases of the junction left unmatched. The germline CDR1 and CDR2 sequences are MNHEY and SVGEGT. This CDR3 is 16 amino acids long. Data came from immunoSEQ multiplex PCR; TCRdb stores just in-frame clones and leaves some out. The sample carries 200,000 to 250,000 clones, around nine tenths recorded once. Material for sequencing was PBMCs or T cells enriched from blood (not recorded which). This chain uses TRBV6-2 or TRBV6-3 with TRBJ2-1; 9 bases fit TRBD2. This receptor was taken from a woman in her fifties or sixties who had recovered from COVID-19. CDR3 amino acids: CASSYVAGVSYNEQFF. In nucleotides, the CDR3 is TGTGCCAGCAGTTATGTAGCGGGAGTATCCTACAATGAGCAGTTCTTC.